These T cell receptor beta chains were read from a single sample in a study of T-cell reconstitution after alpha-beta-depleted transplantation in children. Each CDR3 protein is one row after TCRdb ran MiXCR on the PCR reads. Counted here are about 110,000 distinct CDR3 sequences, 10% to 13% occurring once; the ten biggest clones make up approximately 7.6%. Sequencing was performed on PBMCs from the stem cell graft donor, taken from the stem cell graft. The receptors shown here come from a human donor who donated a stem cell graft to a child with acute lymphoblastic leukemia. CDR3s include the opening cysteine and the closing phenylalanine or tryptophan. The order of the fields is J gene, V gene, CDR3 protein.

TRBJ2-5 TRBV29-1 CSVEGSGETQYF
TRBJ2-2 TRBV4-2 CASSQVASGGTGELFF
TRBJ2-7 TRBV5-6 CASSLGKYEQYF
TRBJ1-5 TRBV5-1 CASSLQGRDSNQPQHF
TRBJ2-2 TRBV4-2 CASSQETGELFF
TRBJ2-3 TRBV27 CASRAGRPSTDTQYF
TRBJ2-7 TRBV5-4 CASSLKRETSYEQYF
TRBJ2-2 TRBV12-3/TRBV12-4 CASSSLQGSNTGELFF
TRBJ2-3 TRBV15 CATSRESGNTDTQYF
TRBJ2-7 TRBV9 CASSPKTRTGGYEQYF
TRBJ2-3 TRBV7-2 CASGWLGDTQYF
TRBJ2-3 TRBV7-8 CASRAGTADTQYF
TRBJ2-3 TRBV20-1 CSAPRASLSTDTQYF
TRBJ2-3 TRBV5-1 CASSDTDRVGTDTQYF
TRBJ1-4 TRBV2 CASRRLGARTNEKLFF
TRBJ1-1 TRBV20-1 CSAMAGTRAFF
TRBJ2-7 TRBV4-1 CASSQERRTGVHEQYF
TRBJ2-2 TRBV5-5 CASSFSGHNTGELFF
TRBJ1-5 TRBV20-1 CSASLFLQGNQPQHF
TRBJ2-1 TRBV6-1 CASRSPSGGGEQFF
TRBJ2-7 TRBV18 CASSPRSYEQYF
TRBJ1-4 TRBV12-3/TRBV12-4 CASSLDHPSEKLFF
TRBJ1-5 TRBV7-8 CASSRSSYQPQHF
TRBJ2-4 TRBV12-3/TRBV12-4 CASSLDYREFAKNIQYF
TRBJ1-1 TRBV18 CASSKGGRNTEAFF
TRBJ2-3 TRBV12-3/TRBV12-4 CASSLGSGGAHRDTQYF
TRBJ2-1 TRBV7-6 CASSPLSSYNEQFF
TRBJ2-7 TRBV5-1 CASSPTAAAGDFSYEQYF
TRBJ1-6 TRBV6-6 CAGGRSPLHF
TRBJ2-3 TRBV20-1 CSARSSGRAIDTQYF
TRBJ2-5 TRBV5-1 CASSPRGGETQYF
TRBJ2-5 TRBV7-2 CASTRGGAETQYF
TRBJ2-1 TRBV19 CASSAGSGEIYNEQFF
TRBJ2-3 TRBV5-1 CASTTTGPTDTQYF
TRBJ2-2 TRBV5-1 CASSLAQGSGELFF
TRBJ1-2 TRBV29-1 CTLLTDNYGYTF
TRBJ1-3 TRBV7-2 CASSRGGSGNTIYF
TRBJ2-1 TRBV5-4 CASSLDPGPRRDNEQFF
TRBJ1-2 TRBV6-5 CASTPDYANYGYTF
TRBJ1-2 TRBV5-6 CASSLTYGDPLYGYTF
TRBJ1-2 TRBV11-2 CASSSRGLVGYTF
TRBJ1-1 TRBV29-1 CSVEVLSGGTEAFF
TRBJ2-7 TRBV27 CASSRGIMSYEQYF
TRBJ2-7 TRBV18 CASSPGTRLYEQYF
TRBJ1-3 TRBV20-1 CSASPGGAGNTIYF
TRBJ2-7 TRBV5-4 CASSSYGTWDPSYEQYF
TRBJ2-7 TRBV5-1 CASSLAQRAEQYF
TRBJ2-1 TRBV29-1 CSVEEHNEQFF
TRBJ2-1 TRBV6-1 CASSPGLASYNEQFF
TRBJ2-7 TRBV5-1 CASSPTGTPWDPYEQYF
TRBJ1-3 TRBV4-2 CASSRADGPGGTIYF
TRBJ1-2 TRBV10-3 CAISELPTEYTF
TRBJ2-7 TRBV20-1 CSATQPQGSYEQYF
TRBJ2-1 TRBV20-1 CSAAPSGGGTLDNEQFF
TRBJ1-4 TRBV9 CASSVSGQGEKLFF
TRBJ2-3 TRBV7-9 CASSHGSTDTQYF
TRBJ2-3 TRBV5-1 CASSLGVLTDTQYF
TRBJ2-7 TRBV7-8 CASSSVGGAYEQYF
TRBJ2-5 TRBV7-2 CASSLRPSDGTQYF